This T cell receptor (beta chain) was sequenced in a study of cytomegalovirus exposure and HLA in healthy donors. Germline V gene data show CDR1 as SGHRS and CDR2 as YFSETQ. Trimming at V came to 7 bases and at J to 5 bases, leaving 3 bases not matched to a gene. The CDR3 sequence is 13 residues long. The donors were part of the validation cohort, which consisted of roughly 110 subjects and was separate from the first cohort of hundreds of subjects. Libraries were prepared by immunoSEQ multiplex PCR; TCRdb keeps only in-frame clonotypes and omits some of them. This table has fewer than 90,000 clones, approximately 81% appearing once.

This chain uses TRBV5-1 with TRBJ1-6, with 7 bases aligning to TRBD1. The sample comprised PBMCs. The TCR sequence derives from a woman aged 18-29 years in good health and CMV-seropositive. The CDR3 is CASSGTDNSPLHF. The CDR3 DNA reads TGCGCCAGCTCCGGGACAGATAATTCACCCCTCCACTTT.